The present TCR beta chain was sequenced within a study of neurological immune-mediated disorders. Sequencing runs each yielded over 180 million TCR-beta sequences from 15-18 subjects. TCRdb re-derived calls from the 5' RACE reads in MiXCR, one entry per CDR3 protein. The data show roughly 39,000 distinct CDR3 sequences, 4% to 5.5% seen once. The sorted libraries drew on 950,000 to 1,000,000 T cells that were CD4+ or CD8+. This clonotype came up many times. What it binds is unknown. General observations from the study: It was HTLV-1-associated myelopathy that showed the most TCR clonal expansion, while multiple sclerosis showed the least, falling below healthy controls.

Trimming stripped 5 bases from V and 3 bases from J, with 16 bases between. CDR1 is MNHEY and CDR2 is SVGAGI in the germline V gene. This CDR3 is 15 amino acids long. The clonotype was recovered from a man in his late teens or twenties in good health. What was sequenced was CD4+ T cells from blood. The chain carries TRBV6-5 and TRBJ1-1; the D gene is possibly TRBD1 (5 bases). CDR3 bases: TGTGCCAGCAGTAACCAGGGAGGCATCGACACTGAAGCTTTCTTT. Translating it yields CASSNQGGIDTEAFF.